This T cell receptor (beta chain) was identified during a study of Graves' ophthalmopathy and Graves' hyperthyroidism. Notes on the study in general: The model forecast ophthalmopathy progression, reaching roughly 64% sensitivity and roughly 72% specificity. Stable hyperthyroidism and ophthalmopathy were told apart by a 13-signature model, which achieved roughly 90% sensitivity and around 80% specificity.

As the template, RNA transcripts were used to amplify TCR beta CDR3 regions. An opening RT-PCR round employed HTBI primers and preceded a second-round multiplex PCR. TCRdb analysed the multiplex PCR reads with MiXCR anew, one entry per CDR3 protein. The sample contains hundreds of thousands of distinct CDR3 sequences, approximately 21% of which appear only once. The V and J ends lost 2 bases and 5 bases respectively, with 12 bases between them. This CDR3 is built from 14 residues. Germline values: CDR1 MDHEN, CDR2 SYDVKM. This clonotype was counted ten times or more. Its antigen remains unknown. The sample was peripheral blood. This clonotype was sampled from a woman aged 18-35 years with stable Graves' hyperthyroidism. The chain is built from TRBV28 and TRBJ1-2, with D unresolved. The CDR3 here is CASSLRVVMYGYTF. In DNA form, the CDR3 reads TGTGCCAGCAGTTTACGGGTGGTGATGTATGGCTACACCTTC.